This TCR beta chain was recorded in a study of blood T cell repertoires in COVID-19. Study summary: From the United States, Italy and Spain came samples of acute and convalescent COVID-19.

The authors' processing: Amplification from reference gene primers served as the basis for estimated nucleated cell counts. The method was immunoSEQ multiplex PCR; TCRdb's version includes in-frame clones alone and lacks a portion of them. Clonal size and the V and J genes are those of that table, whereas D and trimming came from the DNA. Among about 110,000 clones listed, about three quarters were seen once. The table lists this clone with a count of one. This CDR3 contains 16 residues. The origin of this receptor is a woman older than 75 with active or convalescent COVID-19. J is TRBJ2-1 and V is TRBV21-1; the table gives TRBD2 as D, unverified against the DNA. TRBV21-1 is classified as a pseudogene. Sample: peripheral blood. CDR3 DNA: TGTGCCAGCAGCAAAGTCGGTAGCGCGTCCTACAATGAGCAGTTCTTC. Translation: CASSKVGSASYNEQFF.